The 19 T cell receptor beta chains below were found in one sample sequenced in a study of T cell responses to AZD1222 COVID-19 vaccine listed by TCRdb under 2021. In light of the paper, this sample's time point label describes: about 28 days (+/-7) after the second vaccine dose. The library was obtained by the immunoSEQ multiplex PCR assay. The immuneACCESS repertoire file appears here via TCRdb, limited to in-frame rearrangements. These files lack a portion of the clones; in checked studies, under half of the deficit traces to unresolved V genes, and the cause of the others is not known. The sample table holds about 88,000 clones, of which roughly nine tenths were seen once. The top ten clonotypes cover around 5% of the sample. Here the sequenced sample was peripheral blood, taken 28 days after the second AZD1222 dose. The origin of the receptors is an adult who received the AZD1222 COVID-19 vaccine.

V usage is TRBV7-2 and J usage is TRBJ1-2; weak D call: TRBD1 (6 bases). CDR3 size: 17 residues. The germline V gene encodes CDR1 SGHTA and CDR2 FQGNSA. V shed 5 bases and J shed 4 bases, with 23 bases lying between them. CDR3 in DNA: TGTGCCAGCAGCAGAGAAGGGGGGAGGGCAAAGGGCTATGGCTACACCTTC. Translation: CASSREGGRAKGYGYTF.

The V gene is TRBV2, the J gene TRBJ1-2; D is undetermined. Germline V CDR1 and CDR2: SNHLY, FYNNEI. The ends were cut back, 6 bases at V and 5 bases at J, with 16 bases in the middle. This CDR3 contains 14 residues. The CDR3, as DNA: TGTGCCAGCAGAACCGGGCCTACCGGGTATGGCTACACCTTC. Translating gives CASRTGPTGYGYTF.

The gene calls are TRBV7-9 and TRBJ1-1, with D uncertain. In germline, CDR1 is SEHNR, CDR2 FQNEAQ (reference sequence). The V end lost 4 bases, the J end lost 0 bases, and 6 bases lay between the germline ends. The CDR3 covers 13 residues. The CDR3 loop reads CASSSGLNTEAFF. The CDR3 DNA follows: TGTGCCAGCAGCTCGGGATTGAACACTGAAGCTTTCTTT. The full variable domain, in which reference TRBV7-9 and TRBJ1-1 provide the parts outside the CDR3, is DTGVSQNPRHKITKRGQNVTFRCDPISEHNRLYWYRQTLGQGPEFLTYFQNEAQLEKSRLLSDRFSAERPKGSFSTLEIQRTEQGDSAMYLCASSSGLNTEAFFGQGTRLTVV.

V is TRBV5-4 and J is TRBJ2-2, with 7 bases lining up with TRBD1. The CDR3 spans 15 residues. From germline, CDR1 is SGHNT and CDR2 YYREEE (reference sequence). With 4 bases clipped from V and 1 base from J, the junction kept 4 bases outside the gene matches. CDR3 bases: TGTGCCAGCAGCCCAGGACAGGTGAACACCGGGGAGCTGTTTTTT. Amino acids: CASSPGQVNTGELFF. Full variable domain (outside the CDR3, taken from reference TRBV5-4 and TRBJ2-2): ETGVTQSPTHLIKTRGQQVTLRCSSQSGHNTVSWYQQALGQGPQFIFQYYREEENGRGNFPPRFSGLQFPNYSSELNVNALELDDSALYLCASSPGQVNTGELFFGEGSRLTVL.

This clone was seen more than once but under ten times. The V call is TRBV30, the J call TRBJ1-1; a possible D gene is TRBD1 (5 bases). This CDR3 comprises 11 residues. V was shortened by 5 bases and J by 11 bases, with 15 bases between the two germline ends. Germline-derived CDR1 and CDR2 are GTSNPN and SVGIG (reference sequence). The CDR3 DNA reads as TGTGCCTGGGGGGGGAACCTCAGGGCTTTCTTT. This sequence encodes CAWGGNLRAFF.

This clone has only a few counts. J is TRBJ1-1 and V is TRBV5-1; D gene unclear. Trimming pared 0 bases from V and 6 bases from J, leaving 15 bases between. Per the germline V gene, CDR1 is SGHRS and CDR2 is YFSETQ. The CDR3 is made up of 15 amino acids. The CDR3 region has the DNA TGCGCCAGCAGCTTGGGAGACACGGTGACCCCTGAAGCTTTCTTT. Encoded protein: CASSLGDTVTPEAFF.

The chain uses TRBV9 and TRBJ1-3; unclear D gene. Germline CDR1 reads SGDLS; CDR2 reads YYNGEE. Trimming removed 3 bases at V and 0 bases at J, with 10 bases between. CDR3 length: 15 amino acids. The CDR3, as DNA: TGTGCCAGCAGCGACGGACCGCTCTCTGGAAACACCATATATTTT. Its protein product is CASSDGPLSGNTIYF.

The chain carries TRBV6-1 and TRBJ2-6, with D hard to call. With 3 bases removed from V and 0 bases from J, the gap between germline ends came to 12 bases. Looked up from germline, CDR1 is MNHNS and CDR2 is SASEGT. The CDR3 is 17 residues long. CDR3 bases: TGTGCCAGCAGTGAGGGCCTACTGGCCTCTGGGGCCAACGTCCTGACTTTC. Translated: CASSEGLLASGANVLTF.

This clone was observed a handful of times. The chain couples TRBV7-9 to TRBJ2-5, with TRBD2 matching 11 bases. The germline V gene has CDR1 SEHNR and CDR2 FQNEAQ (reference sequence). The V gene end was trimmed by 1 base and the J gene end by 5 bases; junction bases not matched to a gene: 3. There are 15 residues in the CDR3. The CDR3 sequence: CASSLGLAGMETQYF. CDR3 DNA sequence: TGTGCCAGCAGCTTAGGACTAGCGGGGATGGAGACCCAGTACTTC.

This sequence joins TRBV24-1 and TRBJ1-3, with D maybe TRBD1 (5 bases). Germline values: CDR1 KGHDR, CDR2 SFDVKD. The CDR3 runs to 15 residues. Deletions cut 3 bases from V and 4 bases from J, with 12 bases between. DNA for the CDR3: TGTGCCACCAGTGATATAAGGGGAGTAGGAAACACCATATATTTT. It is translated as CATSDIRGVGNTIYF.

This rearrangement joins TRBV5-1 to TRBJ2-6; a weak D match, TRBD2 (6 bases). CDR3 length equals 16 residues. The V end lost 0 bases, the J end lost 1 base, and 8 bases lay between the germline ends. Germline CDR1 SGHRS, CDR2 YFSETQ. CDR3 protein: CASSLAGGSGANVLTF. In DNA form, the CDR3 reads TGCGCCAGCAGCTTGGCCGGGGGATCTGGGGCCAACGTCCTGACTTTC.

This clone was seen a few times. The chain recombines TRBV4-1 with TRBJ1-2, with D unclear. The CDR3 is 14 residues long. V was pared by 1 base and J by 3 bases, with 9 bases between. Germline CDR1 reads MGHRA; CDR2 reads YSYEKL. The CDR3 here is CASSQAAAYYGYTF. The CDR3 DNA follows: TGCGCCAGCAGCCAAGCCGCGGCTTACTATGGCTACACCTTC.

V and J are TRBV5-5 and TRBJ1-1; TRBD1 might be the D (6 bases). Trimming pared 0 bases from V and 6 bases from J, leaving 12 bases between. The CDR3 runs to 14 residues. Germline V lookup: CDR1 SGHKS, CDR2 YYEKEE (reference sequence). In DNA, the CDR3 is TGTGCCAGCAGCTTGGGGTCAGGGGCGGCTGAAGCTTTCTTT. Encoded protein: CASSLGSGAAEAFF.

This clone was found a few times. CDR3 residues: CAIRLQMNTEAFF. CDR3 in DNA: TGTGCCATCAGGCTCCAAATGAACACTGAAGCTTTCTTT. The chain carries TRBV10-3 and TRBJ1-1; unclear D gene. This CDR3 is built from 13 residues. The V end was cut by 6 bases, the J end by 0 bases, with 8 bases between. Germline CDR1 is ENHRY and CDR2 is SYGVKD.

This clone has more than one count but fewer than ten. The CDR3 loop is CASSILPPASGYTF. The CDR3 DNA sequence: TGTGCCAGTAGTATTCTTCCCCCGGCGAGTGGCTACACCTTC. The rearrangement links TRBV19 to TRBJ1-2, with D uncertain. Per germline, CDR1 LNHDA and CDR2 SQIVND (reference sequence). The CDR3 has 14 amino acids. Deletions cut 3 bases from V and 7 bases from J, with 15 bases between.

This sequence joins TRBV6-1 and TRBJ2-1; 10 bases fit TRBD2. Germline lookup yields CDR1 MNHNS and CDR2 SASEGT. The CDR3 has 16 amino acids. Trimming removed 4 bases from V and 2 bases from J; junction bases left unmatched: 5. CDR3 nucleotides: TGTGCCAGCAGTGGGAGACTAGCGGGCACCTACAATGAGCAGTTCTTC. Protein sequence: CASSGRLAGTYNEQFF.

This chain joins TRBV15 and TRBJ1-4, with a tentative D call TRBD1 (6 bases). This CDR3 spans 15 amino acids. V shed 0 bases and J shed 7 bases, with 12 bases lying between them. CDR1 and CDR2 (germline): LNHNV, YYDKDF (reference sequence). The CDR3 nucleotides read TGTGCCACCAGCAGAGATAAGGGGGTTGGTGAAAAACTGTTTTTT. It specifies CATSRDKGVGEKLFF. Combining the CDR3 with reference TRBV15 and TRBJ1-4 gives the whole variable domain DAMVIQNPRYQVTQFGKPVTLSCSQTLNHNVMYWYQQKSSQAPKLLFHYYDKDFNNEADTPDNFQSRRPNTSFCFLDIRSPGLGDTAMYLCATSRDKGVGEKLFFGSGTQLSVL.

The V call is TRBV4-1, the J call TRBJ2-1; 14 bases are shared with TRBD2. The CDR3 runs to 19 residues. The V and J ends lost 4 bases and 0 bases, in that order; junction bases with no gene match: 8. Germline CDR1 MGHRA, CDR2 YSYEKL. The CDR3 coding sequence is TGCGCCAGCAGCCCCGGACTAGCGGGGGGATCGAGCTCCTACAATGAGCAGTTCTTC. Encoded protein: CASSPGLAGGSSSYNEQFF.

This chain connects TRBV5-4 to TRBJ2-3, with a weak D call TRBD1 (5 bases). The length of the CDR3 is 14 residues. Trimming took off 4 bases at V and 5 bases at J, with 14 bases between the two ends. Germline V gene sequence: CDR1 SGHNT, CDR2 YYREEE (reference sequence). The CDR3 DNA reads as TGTGCCAGCAGCGCAGGGATTACCCAAGATACGCAGTATTTT. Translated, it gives CASSAGITQDTQYF. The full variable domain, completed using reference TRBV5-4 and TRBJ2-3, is ETGVTQSPTHLIKTRGQQVTLRCSSQSGHNTVSWYQQALGQGPQFIFQYYREEENGRGNFPPRFSGLQFPNYSSELNVNALELDDSALYLCASSAGITQDTQYFGPGTRLTVL.